The following is a T cell receptor beta chain sequence with its context. Its antigen is still unknown. The protocol was immunoSEQ multiplex PCR, while the TCRdb copy is restricted to in-frame clones and leaves out a portion. This sample has hundreds of thousands of clones, with about 95% found just once. The data originate from a study of shared clonotypes between healthy human individuals. Study-wide results and limits: About 5% of naive CD4 clonotypes were shared across a handful of donors. Naive subsets generally had larger estimated richness than memory subsets.

It was CD45RO-negative cells, positively selected for CCR7, that made up naive CD8 cells, with terminally differentiated effector memory CD45RA+ cells excluded. CDR3 length equals 15 residues. The germline V gene encodes CDR1 SGDLS and CDR2 YYNGEE. The trim removed 0 bases at V and 5 bases at J, leaving 4 bases unmatched. This sequence joins TRBV9 and TRBJ2-1; 8 bases are a match to TRBD2. The sequence came from a woman in her 30s in good health. The sequenced sample was naive CD8+ T cells sorted from blood. In DNA form, the CDR3 reads TGTGCCAGCAGCGTAGGCGGGAGGCCCCACAATGAGCAGTTCTTC. Encoded protein: CASSVGGRPHNEQFF.